These 27 T cell receptor beta chains were all obtained from the same sample, sequenced in a study of blood T cells in healthy people across ages. Combining a sample-barcoded 5' primer with a J-beta primer mix, a second PCR ran for roughly 7 to 11 cycles. TCRdb used MiXCR to reprocess the 5' RACE reads, holding one entry per CDR3 protein. Of 1.2 million to 1.5 million distinct CDR3 sequences in the sample, about 43% were seen once. Input material: blood. These receptors originate from a young woman in good health.

Comment on this clonotype: One end of the junction varies from germline; a read error may be responsible. DNA for the CDR3: TGTGCCGGCAGCCCAGGGACTCCCTCGGCCCAGTACTTC. Translating it yields CAGSPGTPSAQYF. The chain recombines TRBV6-5 with TRBJ2-5; D is perhaps TRBD2 (6 bases). The germline V gene has CDR1 MNHEY and CDR2 SVGAGI. The CDR3 is 13 residues long.

This clonotype was counted only a few times. Here the CDR3 DNA reads TGTGCCAGCAGTGAATTCGGCACAAGCTACACCTTC. Encoded protein: CASSEFGTSYTF. This rearrangement joins TRBV25-1 to TRBJ1-2; D remains unclear. The V end lost 1 base, the J end lost 9 bases, and 9 bases lay between the germline ends. There are 12 residues in the CDR3. Germline CDR1 is MGHDK and CDR2 is SYGVNS.

A few counts support this clonotype. The chain carries TRBV4-1 and TRBJ1-1, with D hard to call. Germline V lookup: CDR1 MGHRA, CDR2 YSYEKL. Trimming removed 8 bases at V and 1 base at J, with 14 bases between. This CDR3 is built from 14 residues. CDR3 sequence (DNA): TGCGCCAGCGGGGTCGGTCCGGAGAACACTGAAGCTTTCTTT. Its protein is CASGVGPENTEAFF.

The rearrangement links TRBV4-2 to TRBJ2-1, with 16 bases identical to TRBD2. The CDR3 covers 17 residues. With 0 bases clipped from V and 14 bases from J, the junction kept 10 bases outside the gene matches. Germline V gene lookup returns CDR1 LGHNA and CDR2 YNFKEQ. CDR3 coding DNA: TGTGCCAGCAGCCAAGATAGGGGACTAGCGGGAGGGGATAGTGAGTTCTTC. This encodes CASSQDRGLAGGDSEFF.

For this clonotype: The CDR3 does not close with the conserved phenylalanine or tryptophan, likely indicating a read error. This chain connects TRBV4-1 to TRBJ2-1; D gene uncertain. The CDR3 extends over 13 amino acids. Trimming removed 0 bases at V and 6 bases at J, with 6 bases between. CDR1 and CDR2 (germline): MGHRA, YSYEKL. The CDR3 region is CASSQEGSNEQFS. CDR3 bases: TGCGCCAGCAGCCAAGAGGGAAGCAATGAGCAGTTCTCC.

The chain carries TRBV12-3 or TRBV12-4 and TRBJ2-3; 7 bases map to TRBD2. CDR3 length: 20 amino acids. V dropped 10 bases and J dropped 4; count of bases not matched to a gene: 29. DNA for the CDR3: TGTGCCACCGATCTACTCCCGACTAGCTCCGTTTCTAGTTCCCCAGATACGCAGTATTTT. Its translation: CATDLLPTSSVSSSPDTQYF.

The CDR3 here is CAISRDREAYYGYTF. The CDR3 coding sequence is TGTGCCATCAGTAGGGACAGGGAGGCGTACTATGGCTACACCTTC. The chain is built from TRBV10-3 and TRBJ1-2; TRBD1 matches 9 bases. This CDR3 is 15 amino acids long. V lost 5 bases, J lost 3 bases, and 7 bases stayed unmatched. Germline V CDR1 and CDR2: ENHRY, SYGVKD.

This clonotype came up a few times. The chain combines TRBV7-9 with TRBJ2-7; possibly TRBD2 for D (6 bases). CDR1 and CDR2 (germline): SEHNR, FQNEAQ (reference sequence). The V gene lost 7 bases and the J gene lost 0 bases, with 13 bases spanning the gap. The CDR3 has 14 amino acids. This chain's CDR3 is CASNRGASSYEQYF. Here the CDR3 DNA reads TGTGCCAGCAACCGCGGGGCGAGCTCCTACGAGCAGTACTTC.

The rearrangement links TRBV7-9 to TRBJ2-1; 9 bases are a match to TRBD2. The trim removed 0 bases at V and 5 bases at J, leaving 5 bases unmatched. The CDR3 runs 16 residues. CDR1 and CDR2 from the germline V gene are SEHNR and FQNEAQ (reference sequence). The chain's CDR3 is CASSLAATSGHNEQFF. CDR3 nucleotides: TGTGCCAGCAGCTTAGCGGCGACTAGCGGCCACAATGAGCAGTTCTTC.

The rearrangement joins TRBV5-1 to TRBJ1-1; perhaps TRBD1 as D (5 bases). The CDR3 consists of 17 residues. Germline CDR1 reads SGHRS; CDR2 reads YFSETQ. Trimming removed 0 bases at V and 4 bases at J, with 19 bases between. In DNA form, the CDR3 reads TGCGCCAGCAGCTTGGCCATGACAGTGGAGGTCCTCACTGAAGCTTTCTTT. Translation: CASSLAMTVEVLTEAFF.

This chain joins TRBV24-1 and TRBJ2-2; no reliable D call. Looked up from germline, CDR1 is KGHDR and CDR2 is SFDVKD. V shed 4 bases and J shed 4 bases, with 9 bases lying between them. CDR3 length: 14 residues. The CDR3 nucleotides are TGTGCCACCAGTGACCCTACATCCACCGGGGAGCTGTTTTTT. Amino acids: CATSDPTSTGELFF.

This chain joins TRBV10-3 and TRBJ2-4; D is unresolved. The J call is doubtful: the DNA matches TRBJ2-7 better. CDR1 and CDR2 from the germline V gene are ENHRY and SYGVKD. This CDR3 has 13 amino acids. Written as DNA, the CDR3 is TGTGCCATCAGTCGGCAGTACAGCGACGAGCAGTACTTC. It encodes CAISRQYSDEQYF.

The chain carries TRBV25-1 and TRBJ2-7; 11 positions match TRBD1. Trimming removed 3 bases from V and 7 bases from J; junction bases left unmatched: 5. Germline V gives CDR1 MGHDK, CDR2 SYGVNS. The CDR3 loop spans 14 amino acids. The CDR3, as DNA: TGTGCCAGCAGTGATGGACAGGGGGCGGATGAGCAGTACTTC. Its protein product is CASSDGQGADEQYF.

This rearrangement joins TRBV25-1 to TRBJ2-1; D is undetermined. V lost 2 bases and J 4 bases, leaving 15 bases between the germline ends. This CDR3 region has 16 residues. Germline CDR1 reads MGHDK; CDR2 reads SYGVNS. Written as DNA, the CDR3 is TGTGCCAGCAGTGAAGTGGGTGACAATTCGTACAATGAGCAGTTCTTC. Its translation is CASSEVGDNSYNEQFF.

The chain has TRBV6-5 and TRBJ2-3, with TRBD1 as a possible D gene (6 bases). The CDR3 is made up of 16 amino acids. Trimming removed 4 bases at V and 0 bases at J, with 14 bases between. Germline loops: CDR1 MNHEY, CDR2 SVGAGI. CDR3 loop: CASSSYRETSTDTQYF. The DNA for the CDR3 is TGTGCCAGCAGTTCCTACAGGGAGACTAGCACAGATACGCAGTATTTT.

V usage is TRBV4-1 and J usage is TRBJ2-5; possible D gene TRBD2, 6 bases. Between the trimmed V and J ends, which lost 3 bases and 0 bases, there was a span of 20 bases. The CDR3 spans 18 residues. Germline V CDR1 and CDR2: MGHRA, YSYEKL. CDR3 in amino acids: CASSQNPPLGGNQETQYF. The CDR3 nucleotides read TGCGCCAGCAGCCAGAACCCTCCGCTGGGGGGAAACCAAGAGACCCAGTACTTC.

Only one count was recorded for this clonotype. The rearrangement links TRBV5-1 to TRBJ1-3; no firm D call. The CDR3 runs to 14 residues. CDR1 is SGHRS and CDR2 is YFSETQ in the germline V gene. Deletions cut 5 bases from V and 2 bases from J, with 11 bases between. The CDR3 nucleotides are TGCGCCAGCAGAGCCGGAGGGACTGGAAACACCATATATTTT. Translation gives CASRAGGTGNTIYF.

V usage is TRBV2 and J usage is TRBJ2-7, with a tentative D call TRBD1 (6 bases). This CDR3 comprises 13 residues. Trimming removed 7 bases from V and 3 bases from J, with 13 bases in between. Germline CDR1 SNHLY, CDR2 FYNNEI. CDR3 nucleotides: TGTGCCAGCAAAACGGACAGCAACTACGAGCAGTACTTC. Protein sequence: CASKTDSNYEQYF. Together with reference TRBV2 and TRBJ2-7, the CDR3 gives the full variable domain: EPEVTQTPSHQVTQMGQEVILRCVPISNHLYFYWYRQILGQKVEFLVSFYNNEISEKSEIFDDQFSVERPDGSNFTLKIRSTKLEDSAMYFCASKTDSNYEQYFGPGTRLTVT.

Only a few counts were recorded for this clonotype. The chain links TRBV6-2 or TRBV6-3 to TRBJ2-7; D not certain. This CDR3 is built from 13 residues. CDR1 and CDR2 from the germline V gene are MNHEY and SVGEGT. Between the trimmed V and J ends, which lost 4 bases and 0 bases, there was a span of 7 bases. This chain's CDR3 is CASSFTNSYEQYF. In nucleotides, the CDR3 is TGTGCCAGCAGTTTTACGAACTCCTACGAGCAGTACTTC.

The chain is built from TRBV10-2 and TRBJ2-7; D is possibly TRBD1 (5 bases). This CDR3 region has 14 residues. The germline CDR1 and CDR2 sequences are WSHSY and SAAADI. The ends were cut back, 6 bases at V and 0 bases at J, with 12 bases in the middle. The CDR3, as DNA: TGCGCCAGCAGAACAGGCGTGGGCTCCTACGAGCAGTACTTC. As protein: CASRTGVGSYEQYF.

The chain is built from TRBV20-1 and TRBJ2-7, with 7 bases that match TRBD1. The V gene end was trimmed by 4 bases and the J gene end by 0 bases; junction bases not matched to a gene: 3. CDR1 is DFQATT and CDR2 is SNEGSKA in the germline V gene (reference sequence). CDR3 size: 13 residues. The chain's CDR3 is CSAIRQGSYEQYF. Written as DNA, the CDR3 is TGCAGTGCTATCAGACAGGGCTCCTACGAGCAGTACTTC.

The table lists this clonotype with a few counts. The chain combines TRBV9 with TRBJ2-4, with a tentative D call TRBD1 (5 bases). The V gene lost 3 bases and the J gene lost 7 bases, with 11 bases spanning the gap. CDR1 is SGDLS and CDR2 is YYNGEE in the germline V gene. This CDR3 is 13 amino acids long. The CDR3 here is CASSAQDGNIQYF. Written as DNA, the CDR3 is TGTGCCAGCAGCGCACAGGACGGGAACATTCAGTACTTC.

J is TRBJ2-4 and V is TRBV27; D is uncertain. V lost 3 bases and J lost 0, with 9 bases in between. This CDR3 region has 15 residues. CDR1 MNHEY and CDR2 SMNVEV come from the germline V gene (reference sequence). DNA of the CDR3: TGTGCCAGCAGTTTTAATGGGGTAGCCAAAAACATTCAGTACTTC. It yields the protein CASSFNGVAKNIQYF.

This clonotype was seen just once. The V and J genes are TRBV6-5 and TRBJ1-2; D is unclear. This CDR3 spans 13 amino acids. The ends were cut back, 5 bases at V and 2 bases at J, with 9 bases in the middle. CDR1 is MNHEY, CDR2 SVGAGI, per germline. CDR3 sequence reads: CASSARLNYGYTF. The CDR3 coding sequence is TGTGCCAGCAGTGCGCGGTTGAACTATGGCTACACCTTC.

This clonotype has more than one count but fewer than ten. The chain combines TRBV6-2 or TRBV6-3 with TRBJ1-5; D gene uncertain. Germline V lookup: CDR1 MNHEY, CDR2 SVGEGT. Trimming shortened V by 5 bases and J by 7 bases, and 9 bases separated the two germline ends. CDR3 length: 12 residues. This CDR3 reads CASSGPRQPQHF. CDR3 DNA: TGTGCCAGCAGTGGGCCGCGGCAGCCCCAGCATTTT.

The chain carries TRBV20-1 and TRBJ1-5; possibly TRBD1 for D (6 bases). Trimming stripped 4 bases from V and 6 bases from J, with 19 bases between. The CDR3 is 15 amino acids. Germline lookup yields CDR1 DFQATT and CDR2 SNEGSKA (reference sequence). The CDR3 is CSAKDRKGDIQPQHF. Written as DNA, the CDR3 is TGCAGTGCTAAGGACAGAAAGGGGGACATTCAGCCCCAGCATTTT.

J is TRBJ2-3 and V is TRBV6-1; 11 bases match TRBD2. This CDR3 contains 17 residues. The germline V gene encodes CDR1 MNHNS and CDR2 SASEGT. V trimming: 3 bases; J trimming: 4 bases; junction bases outside the gene matches: 9. Here the CDR3 DNA reads TGTGCCAGCAGTGAGATTAGCGGGGGGGCCCGATCAGATACGCAGTATTTT. This sequence encodes CASSEISGGARSDTQYF.